This T cell receptor beta chain was sequenced for a study of blood T cell repertoires in COVID-19. For the study at large: Both acute and convalescent COVID-19 samples were obtained from the United States, Italy and Spain. The analysed material was cDNA or gDNA that came from T cells, B-cell-depleted T cells, or PBMCs.

Germline CDR1 reads MNHEY; CDR2 reads SMNVEV (reference sequence). V was cut by 2 bases and J by 0 bases, with 17 bases left in between. The CDR3 is made up of 18 amino acids. In the original workflow: The assay estimated nucleated cells by amplifying reference gene primers. The data were produced by immunoSEQ multiplex PCR, yet TCRdb's version contains in-frame clones alone and is incomplete. D and trimming were read from the DNA, whereas the V and J calls and clone size are those reported in that table. This sample has around 30,000 clones, with around 86% found just once. The chain couples TRBV27 to TRBJ2-1; maybe TRBD2 (6 bases). The TCR originated in a woman older than 75 with active or convalescent COVID-19. Sample: peripheral blood. DNA of the CDR3: TGTGCCAGCAGTTTAGGAGGGTACGGGTTTGGCTCCTACAATGAGCAGTTCTTC. The encoded protein is CASSLGGYGFGSYNEQFF.